This T cell receptor beta chain stems from a study of cytomegalovirus exposure and HLA in healthy donors. Using immunoSEQ multiplex PCR, the repertoire was profiled, and TCRdb retains in-frame clones only, with some absent. The sample contains fewer than 200,000 clones, roughly nine tenths of which appear only once. Comments on this clone: Its specificity is unknown.

Separate from the roughly 730-subject first cohort, the roughly 120-subject validation cohort was the one that the donors belonged to. CDR1 is SGHTA and CDR2 is FQGNSA in the germline V gene. Between the trimmed V and J ends, which lost 2 bases and 0 bases, there was a span of 11 bases. CDR3 length: 16 amino acids. Broader study findings: The listing of 150 to 200 TCR beta chains classed them as cytomegalovirus-associated. Most TCR sequences were rare, but some public TCRs occurred in many donors.

The chain has TRBV7-2 and TRBJ2-1; tentatively, D is TRBD2 (6 bases). The source is a woman younger than 30 in good health and CMV-seropositive. The sequencing input was PBMCs. The CDR3 nucleotides are TGTGCCAGCAGCTTATTGGCTAGCGCCTCCTACAATGAGCAGTTCTTC. Translated: CASSLLASASYNEQFF.